This T cell receptor beta chain was identified during a study of blood T cell repertoires in COVID-19. CDR1 and CDR2 (germline): LGHNA, YNFKEQ. CDR3 size: 15 residues. Germline trimming cut 1 base from V and 2 bases from J; bases unmatched to any gene: 3. Clones were read by immunoSEQ multiplex PCR, and TCRdb kept only the in-frame ones, dropping some. The top ten hold under 20% of the sample, which has approximately 100,000 clones, more than 85% seen once. Specimen: peripheral blood. The chain carries TRBV4-2 and TRBJ2-5; 8 bases map to TRBD1. The sequence was collected from a human donor with acute or convalescent COVID-19. The donor label of this sample is uncertain. The CDR3 sequence is CASSQVGQGQETQYF. The CDR3 coding sequence is TGTGCCAGCAGCCAAGTCGGACAGGGACAAGAGACCCAGTACTTC.